The 16 T cell receptor beta chains below come from one sample, sequenced in a study of early T cells in non-severe SARS-CoV-2 infection. A single record per CDR3 protein comes from TCRdb applying MiXCR to the 5' RACE reads. Here the sample spans fewer than 40,000 distinct CDR3 sequences, around 6.8% being singletons. The sample consisted of whole blood, taken at baseline. The receptors come from an adult who was a healthcare worker with PCR-confirmed SARS-CoV-2 infection or an uninfected control (not recorded which).

This clonotype was detected many times. The chain is built from TRBV7-2 and TRBJ2-1; TRBD2 agrees at 9 bases. Germline assignment: CDR1 SGHTA and CDR2 FQGNSA. The CDR3 is made up of 15 amino acids. The ends lost 5 bases at V and 11 bases at J; junction bases unmatched: 13. The CDR3 DNA is TGTGCCAGCAGCCCCCCGGGACTAGCCGCAATGAAGCAGTTCTTC. It specifies CASSPPGLAAMKQFF.

This clonotype was recorded many times. The V call is TRBV6-1, the J call TRBJ1-1; D may be TRBD1 (5 bases). Trimming pared 3 bases from V and 1 base from J, leaving 6 bases between. The germline CDR1 and CDR2 sequences are MNHNS and SASEGT. The CDR3 consists of 13 residues. The CDR3: CASSDRENTEAFF. The DNA for the CDR3 is TGTGCCAGCAGTGACAGGGAGAACACTGAAGCTTTCTTT.

This chain connects TRBV6-2 or TRBV6-3 to TRBJ1-2, with unresolved D. This CDR3 spans 12 amino acids. CDR1 is MNHEY and CDR2 is SVGEGT in the germline V gene. Trimming stripped 6 bases from V and 8 bases from J, with 13 bases between. This CDR3 reads CASRLFAAGYTF. CDR3 coding DNA: TGTGCCAGCAGGCTTTTCGCCGCGGGCTACACCTTC.

The chain couples TRBV29-1 to TRBJ2-1, with D maybe TRBD2 (5 bases). The germline V gene encodes CDR1 SQVTM and CDR2 ANQGSEA. CDR3 length equals 11 residues. With 7 bases removed from V and 4 bases from J, the gap between germline ends came to 8 bases. The CDR3 reads CSGESYNEQFF. DNA of the CDR3: TGCAGCGGGGAGTCTTACAATGAGCAGTTCTTC.

As for this clonotype: A junction boundary mismatches the germline segment, possibly from a read error. The gene calls are TRBV6-6 and TRBJ1-6, with a weak D call TRBD1 (6 bases). The CDR3 contains 16 residues. Per germline, CDR1 MNHNY and CDR2 SVGAGI (reference sequence). CDR3 in DNA: TGTGCCAGCAGTTACACGGACAGATCCAAGAATTCACCCCTCCATTTT. Translation: CASSYTDRSKNSPLHF.

J is TRBJ1-5 and V is TRBV10-3, with 7 bases lining up with TRBD1. The CDR3 has 12 amino acids. With V trimmed by 10 bases and J by 4 bases, 4 bases remained unmatched. The germline V gene encodes CDR1 ENHRY and CDR2 SYGVKD. This chain's CDR3 is CASGTDNQPQHF. In nucleotides, the CDR3 is TGTGCCAGCGGGACAGATAATCAGCCCCAGCATTTT.

This chain joins TRBV21-1 and TRBJ1-2. TRBV21-1 is a known pseudogene. This CDR3 spans 16 amino acids. CDR3 nucleotides: TGTGCCAGCACCTCGAACCTATGGTGGCAGAACTATGGCTACACCTTC. The encoded protein is CASTSNLWWQNYGYTF.

This clonotype was observed a few times. The chain is built from TRBV27 and TRBJ2-5; D is unresolved. There are 14 residues in the CDR3. V gave up 2 bases and J gave up 5 bases, with 12 bases separating them. The germline CDR1 and CDR2 sequences are MNHEY and SMNVEV (reference sequence). The CDR3 DNA reads as TGTGCCAGCAGTTTAATGGGGAATAGGGAGACCCAGTACTTC. Its translation: CASSLMGNRETQYF.

This chain connects TRBV12-3 or TRBV12-4 to TRBJ2-2, with 10 bases fitting TRBD2. The length of the CDR3 is 17 residues. J gave up 5 bases and V 5 bases, and 11 bases lay outside the gene matches. CDR3 nucleotides: TGTGCCAGCAGTCCCCAAGGCAGCGGGAGGGCGACCGGGGAGCTGTTTTTT. Translation: CASSPQGSGRATGELFF.

This clonotype was recorded a few times. This chain connects TRBV20-1 to TRBJ1-5; no clear D gene. V was trimmed by 2 bases and J by 1 base, leaving 3 bases between them. Germline V gives CDR1 DFQATT, CDR2 SNEGSKA (reference sequence). This CDR3 has 12 amino acids. CDR3 in amino acids: CSARPSNQPQHF. CDR3 coding DNA: TGCAGTGCTAGACCCAGCAATCAGCCCCAGCATTTT.

V is TRBV29-1 and J is TRBJ1-2; possible D gene TRBD1, 6 bases. The V and J ends lost 0 bases and 5 bases respectively, with 10 bases between them. The CDR3 covers 13 residues. The germline V gene encodes CDR1 SQVTM and CDR2 ANQGSEA. CDR3 nucleotides: TGCAGCGTTGAAGAATTGGGGGCGTATGGCTACACCTTC. Translation gives CSVEELGAYGYTF.

By share of the sample, this clonotype is medium-sized. This rearrangement joins TRBV19 to TRBJ1-1, with D maybe TRBD1 (5 bases). V was shortened by 5 bases and J by 1 base, with 11 bases between the two germline ends. The CDR3 runs 14 residues. Germline CDR1 LNHDA, CDR2 SQIVND (reference sequence). The CDR3 bases are TGTGCCAGTAGTGAAACGACAGCGAACACTGAAGCTTTCTTT. This encodes CASSETTANTEAFF.

By its share, this clonotype is medium-sized. The rearrangement uses TRBV4-3 and TRBJ2-3, with 15 bases fitting TRBD2. The J segment lost 4 bases and the V segment lost 5 bases, leaving 1 base of the junction unmatched. CDR1 LGHNA and CDR2 YSLEER come from the germline V gene. CDR3 size: 15 residues. CDR3 nucleotides: TGCGCCAGCAGCTGGACTAGCGGGAGGGCAGATACGCAGTATTTT. Translated: CASSWTSGRADTQYF.

The V call is TRBV7-2, the J call TRBJ2-7; 11 bases line up with TRBD2. The V gene's germline CDR1 is SGHTA and CDR2 FQGNSA. The CDR3 spans 14 residues. Unmatched junction bases numbered 3, after V lost 1 base and J lost 7 bases. The CDR3 loop reads CASSLVASGGEQYF. The CDR3 DNA is TGTGCCAGCAGCTTAGTGGCTAGCGGGGGGGAGCAGTACTTC.

This clonotype was seen only a few times. The chain uses TRBV12-3 or TRBV12-4 and TRBJ2-3, with TRBD1 matching 7 bases. J lost 0 bases, V lost 6 bases, and 9 bases had no gene match. This CDR3 has 16 residues. CDR3 region: CASSPVGTESTDTQYF. The CDR3 DNA follows: TGTGCCAGCAGCCCCGTTGGGACAGAGAGCACAGATACGCAGTATTTT.

This clonotype was detected a few times. This chain joins TRBV6-1 and TRBJ2-1; tentative D call: TRBD2 (5 bases). Per the germline V gene, CDR1 is MNHNS and CDR2 is SASEGT. The CDR3 is 16 amino acids. The ends were cut back, 2 bases at V and 6 bases at J, with 17 bases in the middle. The CDR3: CASSETWTPPSNEQFF. The CDR3 region has the DNA TGTGCCAGCAGTGAAACCTGGACTCCACCCTCCAATGAGCAGTTCTTC.